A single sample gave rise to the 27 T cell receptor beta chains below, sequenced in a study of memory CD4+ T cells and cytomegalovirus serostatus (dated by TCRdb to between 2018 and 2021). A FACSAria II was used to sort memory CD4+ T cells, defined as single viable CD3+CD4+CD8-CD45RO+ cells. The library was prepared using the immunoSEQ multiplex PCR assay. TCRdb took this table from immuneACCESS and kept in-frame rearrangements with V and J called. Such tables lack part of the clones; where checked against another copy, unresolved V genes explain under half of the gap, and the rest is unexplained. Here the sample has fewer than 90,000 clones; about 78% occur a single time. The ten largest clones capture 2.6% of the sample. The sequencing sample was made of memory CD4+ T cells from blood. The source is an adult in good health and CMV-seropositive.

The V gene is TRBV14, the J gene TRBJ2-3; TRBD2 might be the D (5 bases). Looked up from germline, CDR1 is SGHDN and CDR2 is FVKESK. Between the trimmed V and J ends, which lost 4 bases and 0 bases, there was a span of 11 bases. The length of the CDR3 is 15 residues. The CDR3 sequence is CASSLTADSTDTQYF. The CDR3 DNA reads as TGTGCCAGCAGCCTAACAGCGGATAGCACAGATACGCAGTATTTT.

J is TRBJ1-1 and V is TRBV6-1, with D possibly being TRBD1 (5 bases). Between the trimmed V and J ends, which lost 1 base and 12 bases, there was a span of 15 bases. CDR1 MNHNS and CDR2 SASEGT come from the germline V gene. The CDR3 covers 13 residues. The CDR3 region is CASSEGGGARTFF. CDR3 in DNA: TGTGCCAGCAGTGAAGGGGGAGGGGCGCGAACTTTCTTT.

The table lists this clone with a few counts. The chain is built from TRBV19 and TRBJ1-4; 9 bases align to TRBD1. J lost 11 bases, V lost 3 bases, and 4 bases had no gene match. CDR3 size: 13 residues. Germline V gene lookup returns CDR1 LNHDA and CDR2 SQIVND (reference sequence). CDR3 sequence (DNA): TGTGCCAGTAGTATCCCCGGGACAGGGAAACTGTTTTTT. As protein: CASSIPGTGKLFF.

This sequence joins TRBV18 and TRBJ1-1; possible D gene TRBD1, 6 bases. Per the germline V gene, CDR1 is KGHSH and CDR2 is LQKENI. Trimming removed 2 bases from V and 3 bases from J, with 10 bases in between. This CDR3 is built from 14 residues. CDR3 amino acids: CASSPIQGYTEAFF. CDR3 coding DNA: TGTGCCAGCTCACCAATTCAGGGGTACACTGAAGCTTTCTTT.

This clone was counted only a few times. The CDR3 DNA reads as TGCGCCAGCATCGGTCGGGGGGGCCGCGCCGGCGAGCAGTTCTTC. Translation: CASIGRGGRAGEQFF. The genes are TRBV5-1 and TRBJ2-1; TRBD2 matches 8 bases. This CDR3 contains 15 residues. Germline trimming cut 6 bases from V and 10 bases from J; bases unmatched to any gene: 15. Germline V gives CDR1 SGHRS, CDR2 YFSETQ.

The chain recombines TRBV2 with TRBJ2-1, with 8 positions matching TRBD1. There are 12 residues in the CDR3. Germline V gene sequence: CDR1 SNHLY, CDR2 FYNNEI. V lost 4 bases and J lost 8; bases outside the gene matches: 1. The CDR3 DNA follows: TGTGCCAGCAGTGCGGACAGGGATGAGCAGTTCTTC. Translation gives CASSADRDEQFF.

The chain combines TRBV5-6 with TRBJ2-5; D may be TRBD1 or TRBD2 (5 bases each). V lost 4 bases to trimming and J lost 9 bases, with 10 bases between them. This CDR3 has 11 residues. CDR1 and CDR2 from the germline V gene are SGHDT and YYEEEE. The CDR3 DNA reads TGTGCCAGCAGCAAAGAGGGGCCCCAGTACTTC. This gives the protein CASSKEGPQYF.

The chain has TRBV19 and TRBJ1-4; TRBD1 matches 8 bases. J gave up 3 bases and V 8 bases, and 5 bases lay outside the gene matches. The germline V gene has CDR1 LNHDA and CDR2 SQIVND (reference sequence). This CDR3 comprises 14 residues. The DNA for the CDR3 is TGTGCCAGTGGGACGACAGGGGCTAATGAAAAACTGTTTTTT. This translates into CASGTTGANEKLFF.

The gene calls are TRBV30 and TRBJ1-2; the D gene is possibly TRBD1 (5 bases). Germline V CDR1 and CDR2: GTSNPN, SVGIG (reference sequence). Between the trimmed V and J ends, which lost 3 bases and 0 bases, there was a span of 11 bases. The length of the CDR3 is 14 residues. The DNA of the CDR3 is TGTGCCTGGAGCCTCGGGGGAGCTAACTATGGCTACACCTTC. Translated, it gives CAWSLGGANYGYTF.

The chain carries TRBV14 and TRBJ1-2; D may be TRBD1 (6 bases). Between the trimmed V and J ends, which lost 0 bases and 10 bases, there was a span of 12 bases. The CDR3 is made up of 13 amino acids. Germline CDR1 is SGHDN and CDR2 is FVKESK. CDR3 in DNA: TGTGCCAGCAGCCAAGATCTCGCAGGGGACTACACCTTC. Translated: CASSQDLAGDYTF.

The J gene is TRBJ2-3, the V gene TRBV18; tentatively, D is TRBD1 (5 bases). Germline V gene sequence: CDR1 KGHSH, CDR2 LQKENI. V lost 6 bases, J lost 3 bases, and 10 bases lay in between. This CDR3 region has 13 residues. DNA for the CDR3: TGTGCCAGCTCGGGGCCAGCTACAGATACGCAGTATTTT. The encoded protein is CASSGPATDTQYF.

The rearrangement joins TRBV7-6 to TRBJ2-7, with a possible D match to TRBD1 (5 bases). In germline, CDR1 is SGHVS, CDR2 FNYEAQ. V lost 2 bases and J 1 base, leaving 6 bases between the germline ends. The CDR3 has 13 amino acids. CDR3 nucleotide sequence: TGTGCCAGCAGCTTATCAGGGTCCTACGAGCAGTACTTC. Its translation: CASSLSGSYEQYF.

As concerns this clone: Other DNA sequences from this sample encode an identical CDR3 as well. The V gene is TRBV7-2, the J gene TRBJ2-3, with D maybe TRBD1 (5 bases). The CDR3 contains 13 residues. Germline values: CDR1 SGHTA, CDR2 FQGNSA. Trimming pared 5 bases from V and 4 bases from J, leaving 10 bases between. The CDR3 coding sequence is TGTGCCAGCAGCCCGCAGGGTTCAGATACGCAGTATTTT. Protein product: CASSPQGSDTQYF.

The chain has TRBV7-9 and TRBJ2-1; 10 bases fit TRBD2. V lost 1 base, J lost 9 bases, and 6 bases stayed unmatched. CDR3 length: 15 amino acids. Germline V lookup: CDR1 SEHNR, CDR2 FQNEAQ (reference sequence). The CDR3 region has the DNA TGTGCCAGCAGCTTAGAAGCGGGGGGGGTCGGTGAGCAGTTCTTC. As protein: CASSLEAGGVGEQFF. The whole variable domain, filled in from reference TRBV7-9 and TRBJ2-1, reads DTGVSQNPRHKITKRGQNVTFRCDPISEHNRLYWYRQTLGQGPEFLTYFQNEAQLEKSRLLSDRFSAERPKGSFSTLEIQRTEQGDSAMYLCASSLEAGGVGEQFFGPGTRLTVL.

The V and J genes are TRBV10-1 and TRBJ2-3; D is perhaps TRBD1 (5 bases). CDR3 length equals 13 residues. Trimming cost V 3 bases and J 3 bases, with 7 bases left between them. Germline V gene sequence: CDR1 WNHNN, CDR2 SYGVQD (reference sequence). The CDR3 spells CASSDQGTDTQYF. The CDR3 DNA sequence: TGCGCCAGCAGTGACCAGGGAACAGATACGCAGTATTTT.

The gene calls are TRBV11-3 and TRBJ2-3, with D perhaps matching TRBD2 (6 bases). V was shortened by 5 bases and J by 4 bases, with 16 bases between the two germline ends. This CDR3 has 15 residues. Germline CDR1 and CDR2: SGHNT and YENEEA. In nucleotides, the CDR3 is TGTGCCAGCAGCCAGGGCGGGGATCTGGCAGATACGCAGTATTTT. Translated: CASSQGGDLADTQYF.

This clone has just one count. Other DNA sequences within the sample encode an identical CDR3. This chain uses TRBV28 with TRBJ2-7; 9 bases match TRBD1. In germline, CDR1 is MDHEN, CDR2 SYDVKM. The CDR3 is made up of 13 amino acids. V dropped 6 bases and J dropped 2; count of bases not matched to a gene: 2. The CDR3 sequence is CASSRDRAYEQYF. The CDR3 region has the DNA TGTGCCAGCAGCCGGGACAGGGCCTACGAGCAGTACTTC.

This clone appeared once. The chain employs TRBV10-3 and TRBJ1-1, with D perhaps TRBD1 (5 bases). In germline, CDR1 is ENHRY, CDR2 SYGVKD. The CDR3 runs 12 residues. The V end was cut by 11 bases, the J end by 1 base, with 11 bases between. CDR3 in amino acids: CAATGGNTEAFF. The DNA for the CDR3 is TGTGCCGCCACCGGGGGGAACACTGAAGCTTTCTTT.

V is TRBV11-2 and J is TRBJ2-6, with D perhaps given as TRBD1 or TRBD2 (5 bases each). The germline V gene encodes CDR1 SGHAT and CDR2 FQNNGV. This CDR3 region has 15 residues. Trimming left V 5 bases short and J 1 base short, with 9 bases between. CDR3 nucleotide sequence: TGTGCCAGCAGCCGAGGGGAGTCTGGGGCCAACGTCCTGACTTTC. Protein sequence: CASSRGESGANVLTF.

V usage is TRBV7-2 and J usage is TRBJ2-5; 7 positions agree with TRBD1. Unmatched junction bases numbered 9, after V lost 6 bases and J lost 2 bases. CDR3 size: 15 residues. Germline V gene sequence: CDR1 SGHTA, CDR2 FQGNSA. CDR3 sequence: CASRTGTDLQETQYF. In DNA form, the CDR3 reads TGTGCCAGCAGGACCGGGACAGATCTTCAAGAGACCCAGTACTTC.

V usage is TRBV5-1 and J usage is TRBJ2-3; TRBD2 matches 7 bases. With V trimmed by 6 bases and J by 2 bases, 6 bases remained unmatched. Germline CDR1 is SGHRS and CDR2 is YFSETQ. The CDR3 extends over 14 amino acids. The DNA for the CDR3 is TGCGCCAGCAAGCAGCAGCGGGACACAGATACGCAGTATTTT. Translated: CASKQQRDTDTQYF.

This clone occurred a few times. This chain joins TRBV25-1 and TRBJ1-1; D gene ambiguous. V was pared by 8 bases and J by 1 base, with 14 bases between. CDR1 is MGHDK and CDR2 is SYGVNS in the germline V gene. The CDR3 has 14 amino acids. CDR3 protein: CASRGGTPNTEAFF. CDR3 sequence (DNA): TGTGCCAGCCGGGGAGGAACCCCGAACACTGAAGCTTTCTTT. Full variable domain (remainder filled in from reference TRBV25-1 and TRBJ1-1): EADIYQTPRYLVIGTGKKITLECSQTMGHDKMYWYQQDPGMELHLIHYSYGVNSTEKGDLSSESTVSRIRTEHFPLTLESARPSHTSQYLCASRGGTPNTEAFFGQGTRLTVV.

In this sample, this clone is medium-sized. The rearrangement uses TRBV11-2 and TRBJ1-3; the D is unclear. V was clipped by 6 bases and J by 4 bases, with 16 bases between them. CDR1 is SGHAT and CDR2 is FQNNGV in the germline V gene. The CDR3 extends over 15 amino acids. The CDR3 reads CASSAAIYRGNTIYF. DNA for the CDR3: TGTGCCAGCAGTGCCGCCATTTATCGGGGAAACACCATATATTTT.

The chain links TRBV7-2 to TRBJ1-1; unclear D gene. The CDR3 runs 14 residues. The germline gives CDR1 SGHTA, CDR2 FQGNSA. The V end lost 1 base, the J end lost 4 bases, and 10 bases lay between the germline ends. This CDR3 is CASSLESGITEAFF. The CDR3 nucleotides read TGTGCCAGCAGCTTAGAATCAGGTATCACTGAAGCTTTCTTT.

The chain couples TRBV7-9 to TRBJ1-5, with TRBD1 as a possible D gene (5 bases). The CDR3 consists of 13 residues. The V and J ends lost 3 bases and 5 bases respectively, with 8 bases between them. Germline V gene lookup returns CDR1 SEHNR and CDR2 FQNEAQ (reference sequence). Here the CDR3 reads CASSFGRDQPQHF. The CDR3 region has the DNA TGTGCCAGCAGCTTCGGCAGGGATCAGCCCCAGCATTTT.

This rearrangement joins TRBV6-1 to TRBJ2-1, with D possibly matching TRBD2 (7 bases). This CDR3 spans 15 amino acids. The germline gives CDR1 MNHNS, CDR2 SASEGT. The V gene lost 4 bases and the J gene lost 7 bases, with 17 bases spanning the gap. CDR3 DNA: TGTGCCAGCAGTGTTGAGGGGGGGCAGGTAAATGAGCAGTTCTTC. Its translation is CASSVEGGQVNEQFF.

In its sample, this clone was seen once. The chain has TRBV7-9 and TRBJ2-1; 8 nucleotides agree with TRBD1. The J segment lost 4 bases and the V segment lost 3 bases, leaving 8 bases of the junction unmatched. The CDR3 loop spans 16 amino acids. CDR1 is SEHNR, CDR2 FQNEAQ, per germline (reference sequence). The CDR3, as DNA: TGTGCCAGCAGCTTCACCGGGACAGGCCCGTACAATGAGCAGTTCTTC. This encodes CASSFTGTGPYNEQFF.